The text below deals with one T cell receptor beta chain. The antigen this receptor binds is unknown. No qualities accompany the bases; no much larger clone lies one base away. Based on the germline V gene, the CDR1 and CDR2 sequences are MNHNS and SASEGT. Including cysteine and phenylalanine, the CDR3 has 15 amino acids. The CDR3 DNA has 45 bases and is translated from base 1. V was cut back by 2 bases and J by 2 bases, leaving a gap of 9 bases between them. Library method: the immunoSEQ multiplex PCR assay. For the multiplex PCR, a mixture combining 60 forward primers for TCR Vbeta segments and 13 reverse primers for TCR Jbeta segments was used. Amplification of the CDR3 region of rearranged TCR beta genes was performed with a multiplex PCR assay on genomic DNA. On the Illumina HiSeq System, the amplified TCR beta libraries were sequenced as 87-base-pair reads. The authors' pipeline ran thus. In a later analysis, some 80 million unique TCR beta chains were counted across the 500 to 850 repertoires, and approximately 9.9 million of these chains were shared by at least two donors. Raw reads were error-corrected and collapsed into unique sequences with a nearest-neighbor algorithm that merged closely related sequences to remove PCR and sequencing errors. V, D and J gene segments were assigned by aligning CDR3 sequences to IMGT reference sequences. For a sequence to be retained, at least a six-nucleotide match to both a V gene segment and a J gene segment was required. A rearrangement was called productive if the CDR3 had no stop codons and remained in frame with V and J, and every other rearrangement was called non-productive. Following IMGT convention, CDR3 was defined as the stretch from the second conserved V-encoded cysteine up to the conserved J-encoded phenylalanine. In an earlier analysis of just under 600 of the donors, sequences lacking an unambiguous match to a single V gene segment were excluded. In an earlier analysis of roughly 500 of the donors, V segments were called functional above 56.7% productive rearrangements and were called segregating when the between-donor standard deviation exceeded 5%. A statistical classification framework was developed to diagnose cytomegalovirus status using the catalog of TCR beta chain sequences. In a later analysis, TCR nucleotide sequences were compared against IMGT/GENE-DB human TR gene sequences so that V and J genes could be assigned. Using the TCRdist pipeline, a later analysis assigned CDR3 sequences along with most-parsimonious VDJ recombination scenarios. In a later analysis, each TCR beta chain was defined by its CDR3 amino acid sequence together with its V-gene family, and reads lacking a unique V-gene family were excluded. As a way to deal with suspected cross-contamination and a sequencing artifact, a later analysis dropped approximately 590 nucleotide sequences that were highly shared and had low generation probability. In a later analysis, a clonal expansion index was calculated for each public chain from normalized within-repertoire ranks of inferred template counts. A later analysis computed generation probabilities with a VDJ recombination model fitted to out-of-frame rearrangements, and checked the results against IGoR. In a later analysis, TCR-TCR, TCR-HLA and TCR-CMV co-occurrence was scored with hypergeometric tests, and a repertoire-size bias correction was applied to TCR pairs. To estimate false discovery rates, a later analysis permuted the HLA or CMV assignments 20 times. In a later analysis, co-occurring TCRs were grouped using DBSCAN, with TCRdist sequence similarity added in when clustering inside HLA-allele-positive subsets. For co-occurrence clustering, repertoires with fewer than 30,000 or more than 120,000 public chains were excluded, along with a handful of repertoires with anomalous nucleotide sharing. Held by TCRdb, this immuneACCESS table contains in-frame sequences only and omits some clones. Under half of the omission traces to an unresolved V gene where checked; the cause of the rest is unknown. For V, J and clone size, that table is used; D and trimming come from the DNA. The sample profile shows about 100,000 clones; 81% of them were found once. Clones ranked in the top ten supply about 5.5% of the sample.

In total, 500 to 700 healthy bone marrow donors made up the cohort. At the time of sampling, every cohort member was nominally healthy, though immune exposures that went unrecorded were likely present. The donor was CMV seropositive and was included in the group of approximately 310 seropositive cohort members. Every donor gave a peripheral blood sample, and the peripheral blood mononuclear cells from that sample were used for TCR beta sequencing. The Qiagen DNeasy Blood Extraction Kit was used to extract genomic DNA from the blood cell samples. This sample stems from a study of cytomegalovirus exposure and HLA in healthy donors (dated by TCRdb to the late 2010s). Regarding the complete study: An earlier analysis of under 600 of the donors reported about 250 Gb of sequence data and roughly 100 million unique TCR beta sequences from some 180 million T cells. To predict cytomegalovirus infection status, the study brought together high-throughput TCR immunosequencing, statistical association of individual TCRs with disease status, and machine learning. Across some 400 genotyped donors of the cohort, an average of approximately 220,000 unique TCR beta nucleotide sequences per donor were sequenced, and 15% to 20% of those sequences were non-productive. An early release covering about 600 HLA-typed donors comprised about 310 gigabases of sequencing data and around 80 million unique TCR sequences. In addition to the first cohort of 650 to 750 subjects, a separate validation cohort of some 120 different subjects was used. All discovery cohort repertoires had been generated on a single sequencing platform. Because of strong linkage in the cohort, a few DR-DQ haplotypes were treated as single units for association and clustering. To decide whether each TCR beta V gene segment behaved as functional or pseudogenic, an earlier analysis of 587 of the donors relied on high-throughput TCR beta sequencing. The study aimed to test whether signatures of past pathogen exposure could be identified by cataloging public T cell receptors. Donor age, sex, ethnicity and CMV serostatus were compiled together with the repertoire data. Among the roughly 390 genotyped donors, around 81% belonged to the genetic ancestry cluster associated with self-reported Caucasian donors. The study used immunosequencing to profile the T cell repertoires of approximately 690 subjects and linked those repertoires to cytomegalovirus serostatus. Rather than drawing on any new phenotypic data, the later analysis identified candidate immune exposures from TCR beta sequences and the way those sequences occurred across donors. Typing coverage differed by locus: A, B, C, DRB1 and DQB1 were typed in about 629-640 donors, DQA1 in roughly 510, DPA1 in some 570, and DPB1 in 400 to 480. HLA typing included class I and class II loci at four-digit resolution. A later genetic analysis used genome-wide SNP genotypes for about three fifths of the roughly 700 donors, treating that subset as a discovery cohort. A later analysis re-analyzed previously published TCR beta repertoires from roughly 690 donors and added high-resolution HLA genotyping to study TCR occurrence patterns. Study-wide conclusions, independent of this receptor: The presence/absence analyses assumed that sequencing depth was roughly uniform across donors, and that assumption may not be true. When HLA alleles, especially DR and DQ, strongly co-occurred, attributing TCR associations to individual alleles was difficult. In a later analysis, TCR association rates were found to vary across HLA loci, with the most associated TCRs seen for DRB1 alleles and the fewest for HLA-C alleles. A further reported finding was that TCR beta sequences accurately predicted the HLA-A and HLA-B alleles for most subjects in the first cohort. A later genetic analysis associated a missense DCLRE1C variant with V-gene and J-gene trimming of TCR beta chains, and an independent cohort replicated the association. The authors suggested that the approach could potentially be generalized to other disease states and immunological phenotypes. A cluster of highly shared sequence variants was judged likely to be a technical artifact of the sequencing pipeline. A later analysis reported that several top co-occurrence clusters appeared linked to parvovirus B19, influenza, CMV and Epstein-Barr virus. Compared with equally common non-associated chains, HLA-associated TCR beta chains in a later analysis were more clonally expanded and had lower generation probabilities. Only TCR beta chains were sequenced in this cohort, and the absence of alpha or paired-chain data limited detectable features. A few of the identified cytomegalovirus-associated TCR beta chains were confirmed in vitro to be specific for cytomegalovirus antigens. The only immune exposure information available for the cohort was CMV serostatus. Because some donors lacked HLA typing at each locus, the association tests relied only on the typed subset. Linkage disequilibrium might explain the correlated functional status among segregating V segments, but an unknown experimental factor could not be ruled out. Because counts were too low, some 17 rarely observed V segments, including chromosome 9 orphons, were left out of the earlier analysis of a few hundred of the donors. Most TCR sequences were seen in very few donors, while some public TCRs were found in many individuals. The study listed approximately 150 TCR beta chains as associated with cytomegalovirus. Specific HLA alleles were associated with more than 15,000 TCR beta sequences at a false discovery rate of 0.05 in a later analysis. Some IMGT-functional V segments, including TRBV6-2 and TRBV6-3, could not be told apart with the 87-base-pair reads, so those segments were excluded. According to a later genetic analysis, donors in an Asian-associated ancestry cluster had fewer N-insertions in productive TCRs than the approximately 690-donor mean. In an earlier analysis of approximately 590 of the donors, most TCR beta V segments were observed in productive rearrangements about 90% or about 30% of the time, broadly matching IMGT annotations. The classifier was reported to diagnose cytomegalovirus status with high specificity and sensitivity in both the original and validation cohorts. Most CMV-associated TCR beta chains appeared to be HLA-restricted in a later analysis, and the HLA associations seemed to be driven largely by CMV exposure.

Sequencing was done on a sample of PBMCs. Here the chain combines TRBV6-1 and TRBJ1-4, with the D segment identity uncertain. This TCR was recovered from a man between 40 and 49 years old in good health and CMV-seropositive. The base sequence is TGTGCCAGCAGTGAACGCTCCGGGACTAATGAAAAACTGTTTTTT. Its amino acids are CASSERSGTNEKLFF.